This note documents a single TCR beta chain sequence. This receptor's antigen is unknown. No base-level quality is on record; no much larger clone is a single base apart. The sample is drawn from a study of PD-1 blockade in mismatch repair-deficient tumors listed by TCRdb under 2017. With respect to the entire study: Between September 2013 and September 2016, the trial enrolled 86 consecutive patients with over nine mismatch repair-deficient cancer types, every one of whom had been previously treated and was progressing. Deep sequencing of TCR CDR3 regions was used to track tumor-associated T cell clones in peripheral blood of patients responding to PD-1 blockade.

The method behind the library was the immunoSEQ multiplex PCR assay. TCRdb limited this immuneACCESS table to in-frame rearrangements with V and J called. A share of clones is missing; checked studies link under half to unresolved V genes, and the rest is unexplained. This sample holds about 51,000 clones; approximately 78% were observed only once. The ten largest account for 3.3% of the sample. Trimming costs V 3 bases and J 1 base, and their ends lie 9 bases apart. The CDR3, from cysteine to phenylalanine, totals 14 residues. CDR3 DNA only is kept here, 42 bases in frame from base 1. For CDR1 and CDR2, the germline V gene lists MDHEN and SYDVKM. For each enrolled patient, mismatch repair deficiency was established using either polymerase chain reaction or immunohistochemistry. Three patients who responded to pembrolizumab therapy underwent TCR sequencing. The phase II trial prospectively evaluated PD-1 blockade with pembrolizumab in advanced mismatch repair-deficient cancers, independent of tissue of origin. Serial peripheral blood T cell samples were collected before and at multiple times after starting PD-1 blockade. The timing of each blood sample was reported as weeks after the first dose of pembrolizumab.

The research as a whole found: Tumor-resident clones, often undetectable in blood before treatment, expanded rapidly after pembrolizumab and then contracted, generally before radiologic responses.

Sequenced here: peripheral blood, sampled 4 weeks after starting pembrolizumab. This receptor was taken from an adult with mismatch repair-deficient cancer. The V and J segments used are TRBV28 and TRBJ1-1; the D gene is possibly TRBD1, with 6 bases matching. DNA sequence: TGTGCCAGCAGTTTTCAGGGGCAGAACACTGAAGCTTTCTTT. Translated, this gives CASSFQGQNTEAFF.